The rows below give T cell receptor beta chains drawn from one sample of a study of blood T cell repertoires in COVID-19. The method was immunoSEQ multiplex PCR; TCRdb's version includes in-frame clones alone and lacks a portion of them. The profile covers about 170,000 clones, with approximately 86% appearing a single time and roughly 8.1% taken by the ten largest. What was sequenced was peripheral blood. All receptors derive from a woman of 80 years or more with COVID-19, enrolled during active disease. The CDR3 runs from the conserved cysteine through the conserved F or W. A D gene is named only where the DNA matches it firmly. The listing skips clone size in some rows; elsewhere it reads once, few, many or a size class.

V	size	J	D	CDR3	DNA
TRBV6-1	.	TRBJ2-5	.	CASSEAGQGTSGPRETQYF	TGTGCCAGCAGTGAAGCGGGACAGGGCACTAGCGGGCCAAGGGAGACCCAGTACTTC
TRBV24-1	few	TRBJ1-1	.	CATSDRNTEAFF	TGTGCCACCAGTGACAGGAACACTGAAGCTTTCTTT
TRBV4-1	.	TRBJ1-6	TRBD1	CASSPGQYNSPLHF	TGCGCCAGCAGCCCGGGACAGTATAATTCACCCCTCCACTTT
TRBV7-8	.	TRBJ1-5	TRBD1	CASSFEGWTGLQPQHF	TGTGCCAGCAGCTTCGAAGGTTGGACAGGACTTCAGCCCCAGCATTTT
TRBV7-3	.	TRBJ1-6	.	CASSLGGTSSPLHF	TGTGCCAGCAGCTTGGGGGGGACAAGTTCACCCCTCCACTTT
TRBV2	once	TRBJ2-7	.	CASRTTGSSYEQYF	TGTGCCAGCAGAACAACAGGGAGCTCCTACGAGCAGTACTTC
TRBV29-1	.	TRBJ2-1	TRBD2	CSVVGTSGRTEQFF	TGCAGCGTTGTTGGGACTAGCGGGAGAACTGAGCAGTTCTTC
TRBV9	.	TRBJ1-5	.	CASSVGGQSNQPQHF	TGTGCCAGCAGCGTAGGTGGACAGTCCAATCAGCCCCAGCATTTT
TRBV19	.	TRBJ2-5	.	CASSGGLLETQYF	TGTGCCAGTAGTGGGGGACTGTTGGAGACCCAGTACTTC
TRBV10-1	once	TRBJ2-1	.	CASSELGTPEQFF	TGCGCCAGCAGTGAGTTAGGGACTCCGGAGCAGTTCTTC
TRBV10-1	once	TRBJ2-7	.	CASSESAPSYEQYF	TGCGCCAGCAGTGAGTCGGCACCGTCCTACGAGCAGTACTTC
TRBV5-4	.	TRBJ2-3	TRBD2	CASTTSVGGDTQYF	TGTGCCAGCACGACTAGCGTTGGCGGAGATACGCAGTATTTT
TRBV5-1	.	TRBJ1-2	.	CASTPQQGNYGYTF	TGCGCCAGCACCCCCCAACAGGGAAACTATGGCTACACCTTC
TRBV7-2	.	TRBJ2-1	TRBD2	CASGPTSGGYEQFF	TGTGCCAGCGGACCGACTAGCGGGGGCTATGAGCAGTTCTTC
TRBV3-1/TRBV3-2	.	TRBJ2-7	.	CASSQDPGRAEQYF	TGTGCCAGCAGCCAAGATCCTGGGCGGGCCGAGCAGTACTTC
TRBV2	.	TRBJ2-1	.	CASTPTGYEQFF	TGTGCCAGCACCCCCACAGGGTATGAGCAGTTCTTC
TRBV5-4	.	TRBJ2-1	TRBD1	CASSGGQGASFREQFF	TGTGCCAGCAGCGGCGGACAGGGGGCGTCCTTCCGTGAGCAGTTCTTC
TRBV19	.	TRBJ2-3	.	CASKGQSTDTQYF	TGTGCCAGTAAGGGGCAGAGCACAGATACGCAGTATTTT
TRBV5-1	.	TRBJ1-1	TRBD1	CASRRDYGTGGTEAFF	TGCGCCAGCAGACGTGACTACGGGACAGGGGGGACTGAAGCTTTCTTT
TRBV18	.	TRBJ2-5	TRBD2	CASSPRTSGGARQETQYF	TGTGCCAGCTCACCCAGGACTAGCGGGGGGGCCCGTCAAGAGACCCAGTACTTC
TRBV19	.	TRBJ1-5	TRBD1	CASSIPRQGVNQPQHF	TGTGCCAGTAGTATACCTCGACAGGGTGTCAATCAGCCCCAGCATTTT
TRBV7-9	once	TRBJ1-2	TRBD1	CASSPDGQAYGYTF	TGTGCCAGCAGCCCTGACGGACAGGCCTATGGCTACACCTTC
TRBV28	once	TRBJ1-4	TRBD1	CASSGQGREKLFF	TGTGCCAGCAGTGGACAGGGAAGGGAAAAACTGTTTTTT
TRBV2	.	TRBJ1-5	TRBD1	CASSKYGTVDQPQHF	TGTGCCAGCAGTAAGTATGGGACAGTAGATCAGCCCCAGCATTTT
TRBV19	.	TRBJ2-7	TRBD2	CASSIVGGRTYEQYF	TGTGCCAGTAGTATCGTGGGGGGGAGAACCTACGAGCAGTACTTC
TRBV7-3	.	TRBJ1-1	.	CASSLDRLNTEAFF	TGTGCCAGCAGCTTGGACAGACTCAACACTGAAGCTTTCTTT
TRBV5-4	.	TRBJ1-5	TRBD1	CASSENRGSQPQHF	TGTGCCAGCAGCGAAAACAGGGGCAGCCAGCCCCAGCATTTT
TRBV12-3/TRBV12-4	few	TRBJ2-5	.	CASSLARETQYF	TGTGCCAGCAGTTTAGCCCGGGAGACCCAGTACTTC
TRBV27	many	TRBJ2-7	TRBD2	CASSFGGRGGIEQYF	TGTGCCAGCAGTTTTGGGGGGAGGGGCGGAATCGAGCAGTACTTC
TRBV5-4	.	TRBJ2-5	.	CAAQYQETQYF	TGTGCCGCCCAGTACCAAGAGACCCAGTACTTC
TRBV12-3/TRBV12-4	.	TRBJ1-4	.	CASSTGFEKLFF	TGTGCCAGCAGTACAGGTTTTGAAAAACTGTTTTTT
TRBV28	.	TRBJ2-7	.	CASSLSGAVSYEQYF	TGTGCCAGCAGTTTATCAGGGGCGGTCTCCTACGAGCAGTACTTC
TRBV19	.	TRBJ2-1	TRBD2	CASSRTSGSSYNEQFF	TGTGCCAGTAGTAGGACTAGCGGGAGCTCCTACAATGAGCAGTTCTTC
TRBV6-2/TRBV6-3	.	TRBJ2-3	TRBD2	CASSQNRLARRDTQYF	TGTGCCAGCAGTCAAAACCGACTAGCCCGGCGAGATACGCAGTATTTT
TRBV5-4	.	TRBJ1-2	.	CASSSTGYGYTF	TGTGCCAGCAGCTCGACAGGATATGGCTACACCTTC
TRBV5-1	.	TRBJ2-7	TRBD1	CASSLEWDRATYEQYF	TGCGCCAGCAGCTTGGAATGGGACAGGGCGACCTACGAGCAGTACTTC
TRBV11-3	.	TRBJ2-2	TRBD2	CASSRTRGTGELFF	TGTGCCAGCAGCCGGACTAGAGGGACCGGGGAGCTGTTTTTT
TRBV18	few	TRBJ1-1	TRBD1	CASSPNRGNLNTEAFF	TGTGCCAGCTCACCTAACAGGGGGAACCTGAACACTGAAGCTTTCTTT
TRBV7-9	.	TRBJ2-3	TRBD2	CASSPGLAFNTDTQYF	TGTGCCAGCAGCCCGGGACTAGCTTTTAACACAGATACGCAGTATTTT
TRBV7-3	few	TRBJ2-3	TRBD1	CASSSQGEDTQYF	TGTGCCAGCAGCTCACAGGGGGAGGATACGCAGTATTTT
TRBV6-5	few	TRBJ1-1	TRBD1	CASSRDRENTEAFF	TGTGCCAGCAGTAGAGACAGGGAGAACACTGAAGCTTTCTTT